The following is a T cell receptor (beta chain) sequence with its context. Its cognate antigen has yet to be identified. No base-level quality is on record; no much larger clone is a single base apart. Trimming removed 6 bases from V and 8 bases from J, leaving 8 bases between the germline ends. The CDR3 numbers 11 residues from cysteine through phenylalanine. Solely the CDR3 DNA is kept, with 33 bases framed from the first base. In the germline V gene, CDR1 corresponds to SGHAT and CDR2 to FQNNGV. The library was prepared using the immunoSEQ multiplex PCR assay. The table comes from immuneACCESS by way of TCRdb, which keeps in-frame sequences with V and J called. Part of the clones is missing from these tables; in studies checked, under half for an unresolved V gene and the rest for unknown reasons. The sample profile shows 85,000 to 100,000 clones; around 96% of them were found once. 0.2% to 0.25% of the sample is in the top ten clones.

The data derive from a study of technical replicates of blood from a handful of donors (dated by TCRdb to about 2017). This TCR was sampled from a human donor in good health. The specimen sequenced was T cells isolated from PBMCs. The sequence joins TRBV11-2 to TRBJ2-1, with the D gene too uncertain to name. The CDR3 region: CASSPQYEQFF. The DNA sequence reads TGTGCCAGCAGTCCCCAGTATGAGCAGTTCTTC.